This is a list of T cell receptor beta chains from one sample in a study of cytomegalovirus exposure and HLA in healthy donors. The repertoire was sequenced with immunoSEQ multiplex PCR; TCRdb's copy has only in-frame clones and lacks some. The data hold about 96,000 clones, with 64% observed a single time. The sequenced material came from PBMCs. All receptors come from a man aged 60 to 69 in good health and CMV-seronegative. The conserved cysteine and the conserved F or W are not part of the CDR3 here.

TRBJ2-3 TRBV7-9 ASSLRAVTDTQY
TRBJ1-6 TRBV6-5 ASSYQGTVGSPLH
TRBJ2-2 TRBV5-1 ASSSGGTNTGELF
TRBJ2-7 TRBV6-5 ASSYDRGPYEQY
TRBJ2-7 TRBV7-6 ASSPDRVSYEQY
TRBJ1-2 TRBV5-4 ASSTKTGESNYGYT
TRBJ2-3 TRBV4-2 VSSQNSGTSGITDTQY
TRBJ2-5 TRBV5-6 ASSLIAGGYQETQY
TRBJ2-7 TRBV7-9 ASSLVASSYEQY
TRBJ2-7 TRBV5-6 ASTGLAGSHEQY
TRBJ1-1 TRBV7-7 ASSPGQGSTEAF
TRBJ1-2 TRBV5-4 ASSAGTGAYGYT
TRBJ1-5 TRBV19 ASSIGPGRNQPQH
TRBJ2-4 TRBV5-4 ASSWTGTVRTIIAKNIQY
TRBJ1-1 TRBV11-2 ASSLVALSNTEAF
TRBJ2-7 TRBV2 ASSGLGGSYEQY
TRBJ2-7 TRBV5-1 ASSLGAGSGFGNSYEQY
TRBJ1-2 TRBV5-4 ASRPGGQVYGYT
TRBJ2-1 TRBV2 ASSENTYNEQF
TRBJ2-7 TRBV9 ASSVDEAYEQY
TRBJ2-7 TRBV28 ASRVGQTYEQY
TRBJ2-1 TRBV29-1 SVTSLAGSYNEQF
TRBJ1-6 TRBV6-5 ASSYSTVYNSPLH
TRBJ2-5 TRBV6-1 ASSERQGSGGLETQY
TRBJ1-2 TRBV7-2 ASSSTPSDWGGYT
TRBJ2-1 TRBV30 AWSLYGLAGAHNEQF
TRBJ2-7 TRBV7-3 ASSLTGTMGSYEQY
TRBJ2-6 TRBV18 ASSPGGVRRANVLT
TRBJ2-3 TRBV6-1 ASSAGESADTQY
TRBJ1-5 TRBV28 ASSPGDRGRQPQH
TRBJ1-1 TRBV5-3 ARTNRDRVNSCTEAF
TRBJ2-1 TRBV10-3 ATKGDSGYNEQF
TRBJ1-3 TRBV10-3 AISGRTGNTIY
TRBJ2-2 TRBV5-4 ASSMDRGKTGELF
TRBJ1-2 TRBV28 ASSLSGPGYRYT
TRBJ2-3 TRBV2 ASSVRARLSTDTQY
TRBJ1-6 TRBV6-1 AGGLEMRSPLH
TRBJ2-4 TRBV28 ASSTHAGLAYQNIQY
TRBJ1-1 TRBV14 ASSQLTAGSTEAF
TRBJ1-4 TRBV19 ASGRTGSTNEKLF